One sample yielded the 27 T cell receptor beta chains listed below, sequenced in a study of cytomegalovirus exposure and HLA in healthy donors. 60 Vbeta and 13 Jbeta primers were used in PCR. Data came from immunoSEQ multiplex PCR; TCRdb stores just in-frame clones and leaves some out. The table lists a few hundred thousand clones, about 80% of them singletons. The sequenced sample consisted of PBMCs. The source is a man aged 35 to 55 in good health and CMV-seronegative.

The chain joins TRBV9 to TRBJ1-6; a weak D match, TRBD1 (6 bases). V lost 3 bases and J 4 bases, leaving 11 bases between the germline ends. This CDR3 region has 15 residues. CDR1 and CDR2 from the germline V gene are SGDLS and YYNGEE. CDR3 sequence (DNA): TGTGCCAGCAGCGGTGGTGGACAGTATAATTCACCCCTCCACTTT. Translated, it gives CASSGGGQYNSPLHF.

The V call is TRBV11-2, the J call TRBJ2-7; 16 nucleotides agree with TRBD2. The length of the CDR3 is 18 residues. The trim removed 7 bases at V and 0 bases at J, leaving 9 bases unmatched. Germline CDR1 and CDR2: SGHAT and FQNNGV. The CDR3 here is CASTVGLAGGLGSYEQYF. CDR3 sequence (DNA): TGTGCCAGCACCGTGGGACTAGCGGGGGGGCTTGGCTCCTACGAGCAGTACTTC. The whole variable domain, filled in from reference TRBV11-2 and TRBJ2-7, reads EAGVAQSPRYKIIEKRQSVAFWCNPISGHATLYWYQQILGQGPKLLIQFQNNGVVDDSQLPKDRFSAERLKGVDSTLKIQPAKLEDSAVYLCASTVGLAGGLGSYEQYFGPGTRLTVT.

The chain is built from TRBV19 and TRBJ2-3; 8 nucleotides agree with TRBD2. The junction had 19 bases not matched to a gene; V was cut back by 7 bases and J by 4 bases. Germline V gene lookup returns CDR1 LNHDA and CDR2 SQIVND (reference sequence). This CDR3 has 18 amino acids. The CDR3 loop is CASTNLAGGTFGADTQYF. For the CDR3, the DNA is TGTGCCAGTACTAATCTGGCGGGAGGCACCTTTGGGGCAGATACGCAGTATTTT.

This chain joins TRBV9 and TRBJ2-1, with D tentatively TRBD2 (6 bases). The germline CDR1 and CDR2 sequences are SGDLS and YYNGEE. Trimming pared 1 base from V and 0 bases from J, leaving 11 bases between. The CDR3 loop spans 16 amino acids. The CDR3: CASSVSTGVSYNEQFF. CDR3 bases: TGTGCCAGCAGCGTATCAACGGGGGTCTCCTACAATGAGCAGTTCTTC.

The J gene is TRBJ2-5, the V gene TRBV28; 7 positions match TRBD1. J gave up 2 bases and V 2 bases, and 14 bases lay outside the gene matches. The CDR3 is made up of 18 amino acids. Germline values: CDR1 MDHEN, CDR2 SYDVKM. CDR3 sequence: CASSLRASWGQTQETQYF. DNA of the CDR3: TGTGCCAGCAGTTTAAGGGCATCGTGGGGACAGACACAAGAGACCCAGTACTTC.

The chain has TRBV18 and TRBJ2-1; 11 bases are a match to TRBD1. Germline-derived CDR1 and CDR2 are KGHSH and LQKENI. V lost 3 bases, J lost 4 bases, and 8 bases stayed unmatched. This CDR3 contains 17 residues. The CDR3 is CASSPLPGQGEYNEQFF. For the CDR3, the DNA is TGTGCCAGCTCACCGCTGCCGGGACAGGGGGAATACAATGAGCAGTTCTTC.

The chain links TRBV2 to TRBJ1-1; weak D call: TRBD1 (5 bases). The CDR3 loop spans 13 amino acids. Germline V CDR1 and CDR2: SNHLY, FYNNEI. V lost 3 bases and J 8 bases, leaving 13 bases between the germline ends. CDR3 region: CASSDQGTSEAFF. For the CDR3, the DNA is TGTGCCAGCAGTGACCAGGGAACATCCGAAGCTTTCTTT. Looking up the rest from reference TRBV2 and TRBJ1-1 gives the full variable domain: EPEVTQTPSHQVTQMGQEVILRCVPISNHLYFYWYRQILGQKVEFLVSFYNNEISEKSEIFDDQFSVERPDGSNFTLKIRSTKLEDSAMYFCASSDQGTSEAFFGQGTRLTVV.

This chain connects TRBV4-2 to TRBJ1-6; the match to TRBD1 covers 8 bases. V lost 0 bases to trimming and J lost 8 bases; unmatched junction nucleotides: 3. The CDR3 totals 15 residues. CDR1 LGHNA and CDR2 YNFKEQ come from the germline V gene. The CDR3 spells CASSQEDREDSPLHF. In DNA form, the CDR3 reads TGTGCCAGCAGCCAAGAGGACAGGGAGGATTCACCCCTCCACTTT.

This chain links TRBV25-1 with TRBJ2-1; D not resolved. This CDR3 region has 15 residues. Germline loops: CDR1 MGHDK, CDR2 SYGVNS. V lost 2 bases and J lost 0, with 8 bases in between. CDR3 region: CASSESVHSYNEQFF. In DNA form, the CDR3 reads TGTGCCAGCAGTGAAAGCGTACACTCCTACAATGAGCAGTTCTTC. Based on the CDR3 plus reference TRBV25-1 and TRBJ2-1, the full variable domain is EADIYQTPRYLVIGTGKKITLECSQTMGHDKMYWYQQDPGMELHLIHYSYGVNSTEKGDLSSESTVSRIRTEHFPLTLESARPSHTSQYLCASSESVHSYNEQFFGPGTRLTVL.

This chain uses TRBV9 with TRBJ1-2, with D maybe TRBD1 (6 bases). The CDR3 covers 16 residues. Germline V lookup: CDR1 SGDLS, CDR2 YYNGEE. V was pared by 0 bases and J by 2 bases, with 14 bases between. The CDR3 here is CASSVVGSGDNYGYTF. The CDR3 nucleotides are TGTGCCAGCAGCGTAGTTGGTTCAGGGGACAACTATGGCTACACCTTC.

V usage is TRBV28 and J usage is TRBJ2-7; 10 bases line up with TRBD2. Germline V gives CDR1 MDHEN, CDR2 SYDVKM. The CDR3 is made up of 16 amino acids. V shed 5 bases and J 1 base; nucleotides not matched to a gene: 8. Written as DNA, the CDR3 is TGTGCCAGCAGTACCGCCGGGACTAGCGCTTCCTACGAGCAGTACTTC. Translation: CASSTAGTSASYEQYF.

The genes are TRBV13 and TRBJ2-5; 11 nucleotides line up with TRBD2. The CDR3 loop spans 19 amino acids. The V segment lost 4 bases and the J segment 1 base; nucleotides outside the gene matches: 14. Germline V gene lookup returns CDR1 PRHDT and CDR2 FYEKMQ (reference sequence). CDR3 in amino acids: CASSSRLAGKQFIQETQYF. CDR3 DNA: TGTGCCAGCAGCTCCAGACTAGCGGGAAAACAATTTATCCAAGAGACCCAGTACTTC.

The chain recombines TRBV5-5 with TRBJ2-3; TRBD1 matches at 7 bases. The CDR3 extends over 15 amino acids. The germline gives CDR1 SGHKS, CDR2 YYEKEE (reference sequence). Trimming at V came to 4 bases and at J to 3 bases, leaving 8 bases not matched to a gene. The CDR3 DNA is TGTGCCAGCAGCCCACAAGGGGGCGCGACAGATACGCAGTATTTT. Translation: CASSPQGGATDTQYF.

J is TRBJ1-5 and V is TRBV29-1; a possible D gene is TRBD1 (6 bases). The CDR3 is 11 residues long. The V and J ends lost 7 bases and 4 bases respectively, with 8 bases between them. CDR1 and CDR2 from the germline V gene are SQVTM and ANQGSEA. CDR3 amino acids: CSAGDNQPQHF. For the CDR3, the DNA is TGCAGCGCAGGGGATAATCAGCCCCAGCATTTT.

V and J are TRBV6-5 and TRBJ1-2; 9 bases match TRBD1. J lost 11 bases, V lost 5 bases, and 9 bases had no gene match. The CDR3 is 13 amino acids. Germline-derived CDR1 and CDR2 are MNHEY and SVGAGI. The CDR3: CASSTPGQGSYTF. CDR3 coding DNA: TGTGCCAGCAGTACACCGGGACAGGGCTCTTACACCTTC.

The chain combines TRBV4-3 with TRBJ2-5, with a tentative D call TRBD2 (5 bases). Germline V CDR1 and CDR2: LGHNA, YSLEER. Trimming stripped 0 bases from V and 5 bases from J, with 10 bases between. The CDR3 loop spans 14 amino acids. CDR3 sequence reads: CASSQDRGPETQYF. The CDR3 DNA follows: TGCGCCAGCAGCCAAGATAGAGGGCCTGAGACCCAGTACTTC.

The chain combines TRBV12-5 with TRBJ1-1; tentative D call: TRBD1 (6 bases). V dropped 0 bases and J dropped 5 bases, with 13 bases sitting between them. Germline loops: CDR1 LGHNT, CDR2 FRNRAP. There are 15 residues in the CDR3. The CDR3 bases are TGTGCTAGTGGTTTGGTACTGGCAGGGGCGACTGAAGCTTTCTTT. Translation gives CASGLVLAGATEAFF.

J is TRBJ2-7 and V is TRBV5-1; 11 nucleotides align to TRBD1. V was clipped by 0 bases and J by 1 base; unmatched bases: 6. This CDR3 is built from 17 residues. Germline assignment: CDR1 SGHRS and CDR2 YFSETQ. The CDR3 bases are TGCGCCAGCAGCTTGGGGGGTGGGGACAGGGGGTCCTACGAGCAGTACTTC. This encodes CASSLGGGDRGSYEQYF.

This clone was seen only once. Here the CDR3 reads CASRRGQGSHYGYTF. CDR3 nucleotides: TGTGCCAGCAGAAGGGGACAGGGATCCCACTATGGCTACACCTTC. This chain connects TRBV6-5 to TRBJ1-2; 9 bases are shared with TRBD1. CDR1 MNHEY and CDR2 SVGAGI come from the germline V gene. The CDR3 runs 15 residues. J was trimmed by 3 bases and V by 6 bases; bases with no gene match: 8.

The V and J genes are TRBV6-5 and TRBJ1-3, with D unresolved. This CDR3 has 13 residues. CDR1 is MNHEY and CDR2 is SVGAGI in the germline V gene. V was trimmed by 10 bases and J by 6 bases, leaving 16 bases between them. CDR3 in DNA: TGTGCCATAGGACGGGGTTACGAAAACACCATATATTTT. Translation: CAIGRGYENTIYF.

The chain uses TRBV27 and TRBJ1-1, with 8 bases matching TRBD1. Germline CDR1 is MNHEY and CDR2 is SMNVEV (reference sequence). The CDR3 runs to 14 residues. V was clipped by 6 bases and J by 5 bases; unmatched bases: 8. As DNA, the CDR3 is TGTGCCAGCAGGACAGGGGAAATGGGGACTGAAGCTTTCTTT. This translates into CASRTGEMGTEAFF.

The rearrangement uses TRBV6-5 and TRBJ2-3; possible D gene TRBD2, 7 bases. The V and J ends lost 5 bases and 9 bases respectively, with 21 bases between them. The CDR3 is made up of 15 amino acids. The germline V gene has CDR1 MNHEY and CDR2 SVGAGI. The CDR3 region has the DNA TGTGCCAGCAGTAACGCGGGGGCCCGGGCATCAACGCAGTATTTT. It specifies CASSNAGARASTQYF.

The chain has TRBV7-9 and TRBJ1-4, with a weak D call TRBD1 (6 bases). Trimming took off 1 base at V and 4 bases at J, with 19 bases between the two ends. This CDR3 region has 18 residues. Per germline, CDR1 SEHNR and CDR2 FQNEAQ (reference sequence). For the CDR3, the DNA is TGTGCCAGCAGCTTAGGCCGGGTTAGACAGGCGAGTAATGAAAAACTGTTTTTT. Its protein product is CASSLGRVRQASNEKLFF.

The chain combines TRBV28 with TRBJ1-1, with a weak D call TRBD1 (5 bases). Deletions cut 0 bases from V and 1 base from J, with 12 bases between. Germline-derived CDR1 and CDR2 are MDHEN and SYDVKM. The CDR3 loop spans 16 amino acids. CDR3 protein: CASSLWEGRSNTEAFF. In nucleotides, the CDR3 is TGTGCCAGCAGTTTATGGGAGGGACGGTCGAACACTGAAGCTTTCTTT.

The rearrangement uses TRBV6-5 and TRBJ2-7; the match to TRBD2 covers 8 bases. CDR3 size: 15 residues. Germline lookup yields CDR1 MNHEY and CDR2 SVGAGI. J lost 2 bases, V lost 6 bases, and 9 bases had no gene match. This chain's CDR3 is CASRIGRGAPYEQYF. CDR3 DNA sequence: TGTGCCAGCAGGATCGGGAGGGGTGCGCCCTACGAGCAGTACTTC.

The CDR3, as DNA: TGTGCCAGCAGTCTTTTACAGGACAGTTTTTCACCCCTCCACTTT. Translation gives CASSLLQDSFSPLHF. The rearrangement joins TRBV27 to TRBJ1-6, with D maybe TRBD1 (6 bases). V lost 5 bases and J 9 bases, leaving 17 bases between the germline ends. Germline V gives CDR1 MNHEY, CDR2 SMNVEV (reference sequence). This CDR3 is built from 15 residues.

V and J are TRBV27 and TRBJ1-2; 10 positions match TRBD1. Germline CDR1 reads MNHEY; CDR2 reads SMNVEV (reference sequence). V shed 2 bases and J 3 bases; nucleotides not matched to a gene: 3. The CDR3 loop spans 15 amino acids. This CDR3 is CASSLTGQGDYGYTF. The CDR3 DNA follows: TGTGCCAGCAGTTTAACAGGACAGGGGGACTATGGCTACACCTTC.